A single sample gave rise to the 17 T cell receptor beta chains below, sequenced in a study of response to subunit inactivated influenza vaccine. From the RT-PCR reads, TCRdb called clonotypes with MiXCR, one entry per CDR3 protein. The sample yields some 500,000 distinct CDR3 sequences, 25% seen once. The starting material was CD4+ T cells sorted from PBMCs, obtained 4 to 6 days after vaccination. The origin of the receptors is a man aged 50-60 years who received an inactivated influenza vaccine.

The V and J genes are TRBV7-2 and TRBJ2-7, with D possibly TRBD2 on 6 matching bases. Germline values: CDR1 SGHTA, CDR2 FQGNSA. The CDR3 runs to 14 residues. Trimming removed 5 bases at V and 3 bases at J, with 14 bases between. Here the CDR3 DNA reads TGTGCCAGCAGCACCCGGACGGGGGACTACGAGCAGTACTTC. Translation gives CASSTRTGDYEQYF.

The rearrangement joins TRBV28 to TRBJ2-5; D may match TRBD1 or TRBD2 (5 bases each). Per germline, CDR1 MDHEN and CDR2 SYDVKM. The CDR3 consists of 17 residues. V lost 4 bases to trimming and J lost 10 bases, with 28 bases between them. Written as DNA, the CDR3 is TGTGCCAGCAGTTACCGACCCCCCGGGTGGGGCGGAGAGGGCCAGTACTTC. Protein product: CASSYRPPGWGGEGQYF. Variable domain in full (rest from reference TRBV28 and TRBJ2-5): DVKVTQSSRYLVKRTGEKVFLECVQDMDHENMFWYRQDPGLGLRLIYFSYDVKMKEKGDIPEGYSVSREKKERFSLILESASTNQTSMYLCASSYRPPGWGGEGQYFGPGTRLLVL.

The V gene is TRBV5-1, the J gene TRBJ1-5; no reliable D call. CDR1 is SGHRS, CDR2 YFSETQ, per germline. V dropped 4 bases and J dropped 3 bases, with 8 bases sitting between them. The CDR3 runs 13 residues. CDR3 loop: CASSLDFNQPQHF. As DNA, the CDR3 is TGCGCCAGCAGCCTCGACTTCAATCAGCCCCAGCATTTT.

This clonotype has a handful of counts. The rearrangement uses TRBV6-5 and TRBJ2-3; 8 nucleotides line up with TRBD2. Trimming cost V 2 bases and J 8 bases; bases outside gene matches: 12. The CDR3 has 16 residues. CDR1 is MNHEY, CDR2 SVGAGI, per germline. The CDR3 DNA sequence: TGTGCCAGCAGTTACACAAATAGCGGGAAGGGAGCTACGCAGTATTTT. It is translated as CASSYTNSGKGATQYF.

The chain links TRBV9 to TRBJ2-7; D gene uncertain. Trimming removed 0 bases from V and 0 bases from J, with 7 bases in between. Germline CDR1 SGDLS, CDR2 YYNGEE. The CDR3 has 14 amino acids. For the CDR3, the DNA is TGTGCCAGCAGCGTAGATAGTGGCTCCTACGAGCAGTACTTC. It is translated as CASSVDSGSYEQYF. Full variable domain (rest looked up from reference TRBV9 and TRBJ2-7): DSGVTQTPKHLITATGQRVTLRCSPRSGDLSVYWYQQSLDQGLQFLIQYYNGEERAKGNILERFSAQQFPDLHSELNLSSLELGDSALYFCASSVDSGSYEQYFGPGTRLTVT.

This clonotype was detected only a few times. J is TRBJ2-5 and V is TRBV9, with 9 nucleotides matching TRBD1. The CDR3 totals 16 residues. The germline V gene has CDR1 SGDLS and CDR2 YYNGEE. V shed 4 bases and J 2 bases; nucleotides not matched to a gene: 9. The CDR3: CASSTQPGQGQETQYF. In DNA form, the CDR3 reads TGTGCCAGCAGCACTCAGCCGGGACAGGGACAAGAGACCCAGTACTTC.

The table lists this clonotype with a few counts. The chain uses TRBV20-1 and TRBJ1-1, with D unclear. This CDR3 contains 13 residues. Trimming shortened V by 6 bases and J by 5 bases, and 16 bases separated the two germline ends. Per germline, CDR1 DFQATT and CDR2 SNEGSKA (reference sequence). The CDR3 spells CSAPPAWGTEAFF. The CDR3 bases are TGCAGTGCACCACCCGCTTGGGGTACTGAAGCTTTCTTT.

This clonotype showed up just a few times. The V call is TRBV6-1, the J call TRBJ1-3, with D maybe TRBD1 (6 bases). The CDR3 is 14 residues long. CDR1 MNHNS and CDR2 SASEGT come from the germline V gene. V gave up 6 bases and J gave up 4 bases, with 13 bases separating them. The CDR3 loop reads CASSHPGGGNTIYF. The CDR3 coding sequence is TGTGCCAGCAGCCACCCCGGGGGCGGAAACACCATATATTTT.

V and J are TRBV7-3 and TRBJ2-3; D not resolved. This CDR3 contains 13 residues. The germline V and J ends were trimmed by 1 base and 4 bases, with 6 bases remaining between them. Germline values: CDR1 SGHTA, CDR2 FQGTGA. The CDR3 nucleotides are TGTGCCAGCAGCTTAAGCTATCCAGATACGCAGTATTTT. Translating it yields CASSLSYPDTQYF.

This clonotype was observed a handful of times. CDR3 coding DNA: TGTGCCAGCAGCAGATACAGGGAGACCCAGTACTTC. Protein product: CASSRYRETQYF. The rearrangement uses TRBV6-2 or TRBV6-3 and TRBJ2-5; tentative D call: TRBD1 (5 bases). V lost 6 bases to trimming and J lost 5 bases, with 10 bases between them. Per the germline V gene, CDR1 is MNHEY and CDR2 is SVGEGT. The CDR3 contains 12 residues.

This rearrangement joins TRBV6-5 to TRBJ2-2, with TRBD2 matching over 8 bases. The V segment lost 2 bases and the J segment 7 bases; nucleotides outside the gene matches: 6. The germline V gene encodes CDR1 MNHEY and CDR2 SVGAGI. CDR3 length: 15 residues. CDR3 in DNA: TGTGCCAGCAGTTACGGCGGGAGGACAATCGGGGAGCTGTTTTTT. Its translation: CASSYGGRTIGELFF.

This clonotype has only a few counts. V is TRBV29-1 and J is TRBJ2-7; 12 positions agree with TRBD2. Germline V gives CDR1 SQVTM, CDR2 ANQGSEA. The CDR3 covers 14 residues. The V gene end was trimmed by 6 bases and the J gene end by 2 bases; junction bases not matched to a gene: 5. This CDR3 is CSVVPSGRAYEQYF. In DNA form, the CDR3 reads TGCAGCGTAGTTCCTAGCGGGAGGGCCTACGAGCAGTACTTC.

This clonotype was seen a handful of times. The rearrangement links TRBV19 to TRBJ2-1, with 7 bases fitting TRBD1. Trimming removed 6 bases from V and 1 base from J; junction bases left unmatched: 6. CDR3 length: 15 residues. Germline V gene sequence: CDR1 LNHDA, CDR2 SQIVND (reference sequence). The CDR3 DNA reads as TGTGCCAGTAGCCCTACAGGGGCATCCTACAATGAGCAGTTCTTC. It specifies CASSPTGASYNEQFF.

The rearrangement joins TRBV20-1 to TRBJ1-4; D is ambiguous. Trimming cost V 3 bases and J 4 bases, with 9 bases left between them. There are 13 residues in the CDR3. Germline V gene sequence: CDR1 DFQATT, CDR2 SNEGSKA (reference sequence). CDR3 DNA: TGCAGTGCTAGCGTTCAGTTTAATGAAAAACTGTTTTTT. It is translated as CSASVQFNEKLFF.

V usage is TRBV5-1 and J usage is TRBJ1-1; D is uncertain. Germline V CDR1 and CDR2: SGHRS, YFSETQ. The CDR3 extends over 15 amino acids. The ends were cut back, 1 base at V and 1 base at J, with 11 bases in the middle. CDR3 amino acids: CASSLSSAKNTEAFF. CDR3 nucleotide sequence: TGCGCCAGCAGCTTGAGTTCAGCGAAGAACACTGAAGCTTTCTTT.

The chain joins TRBV5-1 to TRBJ1-1, with D possibly being TRBD1 (5 bases). Germline CDR1 is SGHRS and CDR2 is YFSETQ. V lost 0 bases to trimming and J lost 8 bases, with 8 bases between them. This CDR3 spans 12 amino acids. This chain's CDR3 is CASSLAGGEAFF. DNA of the CDR3: TGCGCCAGCAGCTTGGCCGGGGGAGAAGCTTTCTTT.

Ten or more counts support this clonotype. V gene TRBV5-1 combines with J gene TRBJ1-4; no clear D gene. The CDR3 consists of 14 residues. Germline CDR1 is SGHRS and CDR2 is YFSETQ. V dropped 0 bases and J dropped 8 bases, with 11 bases sitting between them. CDR3 residues: CASSLAAGREKLFF. For the CDR3, the DNA is TGCGCCAGCAGCTTGGCCGCGGGAAGAGAAAAACTGTTTTTT. The full variable domain, completed using reference TRBV5-1 and TRBJ1-4, is KAGVTQTPRYLIKTRGQQVTLSCSPISGHRSVSWYQQTPGQGLQFLFEYFSETQRNKGNFPGRFSGRQFSNSRSEMNVSTLELGDSALYLCASSLAAGREKLFFGSGTQLSVL.